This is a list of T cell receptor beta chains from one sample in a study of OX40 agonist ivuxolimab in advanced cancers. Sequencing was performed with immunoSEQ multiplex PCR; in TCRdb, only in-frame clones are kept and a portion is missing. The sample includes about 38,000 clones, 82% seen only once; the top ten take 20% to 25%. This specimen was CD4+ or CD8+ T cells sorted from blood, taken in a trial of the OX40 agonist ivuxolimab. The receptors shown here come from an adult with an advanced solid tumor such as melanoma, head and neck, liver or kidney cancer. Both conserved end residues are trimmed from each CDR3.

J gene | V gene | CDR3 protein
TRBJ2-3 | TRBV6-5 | ASSPGAGDTQY
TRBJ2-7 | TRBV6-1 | ASKQGYEQY
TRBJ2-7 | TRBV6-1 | ASSFPGAGFYEQY
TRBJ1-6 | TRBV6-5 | ASSLTENSPLH
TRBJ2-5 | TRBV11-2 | ASSLRGDGQETQY
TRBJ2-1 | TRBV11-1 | ASSYVDSDSYNEQF
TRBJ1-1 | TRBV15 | ATSRDKRGGRGEAF
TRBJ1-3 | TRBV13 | ASSLQSSGNTIY
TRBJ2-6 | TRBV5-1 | ASNLGLTSGGGANVLT
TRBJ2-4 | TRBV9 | ASSPGTGGYIQY
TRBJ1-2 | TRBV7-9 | ASSQSYGYT
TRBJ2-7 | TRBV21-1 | ASSKAGRWVSSYEQY
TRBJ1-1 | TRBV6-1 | ATQTGPMNTEAF
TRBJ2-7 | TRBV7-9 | ASSSTSYEQY
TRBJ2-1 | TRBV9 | ASSLRGDLVFSDNEQF
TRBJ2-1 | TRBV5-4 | ASSTTRSGTGRNEQF
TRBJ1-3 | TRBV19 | ASSPWTETSGNTIY
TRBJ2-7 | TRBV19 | ASSVWGRSYEQY
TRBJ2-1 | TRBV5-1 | ASSSAAPVVDEQF
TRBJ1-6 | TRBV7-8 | ASSSRVQGGSPLH
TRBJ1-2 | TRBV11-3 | ASSLGCVGQNYGYT
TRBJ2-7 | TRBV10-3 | AIRGAGSDEQY
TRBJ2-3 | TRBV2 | ASTDGSPGGGTDTQY
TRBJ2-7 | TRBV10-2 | ASRTGTASYEQY
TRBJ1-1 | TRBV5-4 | ASSSEGTEAF
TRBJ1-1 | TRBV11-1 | ASSPKGQLLMNTEAF
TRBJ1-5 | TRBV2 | ASLRQEGQPQH
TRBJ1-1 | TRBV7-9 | ASALASLWDGAF
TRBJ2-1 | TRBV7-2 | ASSLDWSGASYNEQF
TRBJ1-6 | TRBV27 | ASSLEGPLSSYNSPLH
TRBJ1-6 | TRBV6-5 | ASSAPQSPLH
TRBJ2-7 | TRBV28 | ASSFGVGNSYEQY
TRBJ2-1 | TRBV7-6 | ASSLGKHNEQF
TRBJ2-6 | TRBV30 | ASRGLSGANVLT
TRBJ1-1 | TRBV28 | ASSLWGPEAF
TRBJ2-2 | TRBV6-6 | ASSRLGGPNTGELF
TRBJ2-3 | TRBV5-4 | ASSLGLAGRGDTQY
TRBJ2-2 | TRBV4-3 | ASSQEGLGANTGELF
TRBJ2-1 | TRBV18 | ASSPPSPGLAGGPGNEQF
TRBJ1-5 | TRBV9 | ASSVGAGSGRSNQPQH
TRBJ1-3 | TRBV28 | ASSLRGQISGNTIY
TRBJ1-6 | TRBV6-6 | ASSYDGLSSPLH
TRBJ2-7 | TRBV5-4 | ASSPCEQY
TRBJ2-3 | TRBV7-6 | ASSSWTRRRSSTDTQY
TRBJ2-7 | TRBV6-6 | ASSSQGREQY
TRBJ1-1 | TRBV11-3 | ASSLEESEGHTEAF
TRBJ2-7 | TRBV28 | ASSLLPGQAYEQY
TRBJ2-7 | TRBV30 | AWGATAYEQY
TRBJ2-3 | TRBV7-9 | ASSLGELDTQY
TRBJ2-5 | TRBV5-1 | ASRGTETQY
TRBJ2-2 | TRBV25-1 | ASSEWKSGELF
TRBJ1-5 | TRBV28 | ASSARRISNQPQH
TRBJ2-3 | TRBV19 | ASSITGTDTQY